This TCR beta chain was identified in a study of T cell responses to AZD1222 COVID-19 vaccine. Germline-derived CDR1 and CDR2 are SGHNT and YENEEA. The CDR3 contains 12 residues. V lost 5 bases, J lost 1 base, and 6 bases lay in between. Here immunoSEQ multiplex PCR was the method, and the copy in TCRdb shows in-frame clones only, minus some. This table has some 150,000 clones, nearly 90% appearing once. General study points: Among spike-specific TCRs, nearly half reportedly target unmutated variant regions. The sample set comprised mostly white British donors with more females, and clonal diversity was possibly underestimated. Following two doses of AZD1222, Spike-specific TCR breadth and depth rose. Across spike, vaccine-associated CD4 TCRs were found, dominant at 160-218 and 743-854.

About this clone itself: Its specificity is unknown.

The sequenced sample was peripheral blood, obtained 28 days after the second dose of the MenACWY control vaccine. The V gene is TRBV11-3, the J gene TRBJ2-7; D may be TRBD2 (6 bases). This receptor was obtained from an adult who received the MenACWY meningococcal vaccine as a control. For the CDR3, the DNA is TGTGCCAGCAGCGGGAGGTCCTACGAGCAGTACTTC. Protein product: CASSGRSYEQYF.